The clone carrying this T cell receptor (beta chain) was counted between two and nine times. Its antigen is not known. MiXCR was run by TCRdb on the RT-PCR reads, yielding one entry per CDR3 protein. The sample carries about 190,000 distinct CDR3 sequences, over 13% recorded once. These data come from a study of response to subunit inactivated influenza vaccine. Study-wide points: T cells newly recruited by each seasonal influenza vaccination are few, the authors suggested.

Trimming cost V 3 bases and J 1 base, with 12 bases left between them. This CDR3 is 16 amino acids long. Germline loops: CDR1 LGHDT, CDR2 YNNKEL (reference sequence). This chain connects TRBV3-1 to TRBJ2-2, with D possibly being TRBD1 or TRBD2 (5 bases each). The specimen was CD8+ T cells sorted from PBMCs, collected roughly 5 days after vaccination. The sequence was collected from a man between 45 and 60 years old who received an inactivated influenza vaccine. In nucleotides, the CDR3 is TGTGCCAGCAGCCAGGGGACCGACGGGAACACCGGGGAGCTGTTTTTT. As protein: CASSQGTDGNTGELFF.